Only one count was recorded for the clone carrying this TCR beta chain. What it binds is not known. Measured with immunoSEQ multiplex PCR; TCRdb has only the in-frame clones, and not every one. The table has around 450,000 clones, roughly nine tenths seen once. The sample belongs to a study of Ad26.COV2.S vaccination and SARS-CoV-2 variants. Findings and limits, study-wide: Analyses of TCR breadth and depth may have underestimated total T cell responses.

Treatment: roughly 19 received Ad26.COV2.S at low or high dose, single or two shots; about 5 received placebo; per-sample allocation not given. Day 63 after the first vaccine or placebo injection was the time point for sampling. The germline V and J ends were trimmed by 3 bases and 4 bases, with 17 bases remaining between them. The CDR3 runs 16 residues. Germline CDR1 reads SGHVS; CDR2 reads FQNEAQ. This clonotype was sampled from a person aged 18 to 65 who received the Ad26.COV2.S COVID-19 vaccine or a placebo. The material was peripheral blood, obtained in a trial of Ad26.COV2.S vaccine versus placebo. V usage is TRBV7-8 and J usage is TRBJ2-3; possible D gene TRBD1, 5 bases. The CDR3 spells CASSFQGYPIADTQYF. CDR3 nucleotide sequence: TGTGCCAGCAGCTTTCAGGGTTATCCAATCGCAGATACGCAGTATTTT.